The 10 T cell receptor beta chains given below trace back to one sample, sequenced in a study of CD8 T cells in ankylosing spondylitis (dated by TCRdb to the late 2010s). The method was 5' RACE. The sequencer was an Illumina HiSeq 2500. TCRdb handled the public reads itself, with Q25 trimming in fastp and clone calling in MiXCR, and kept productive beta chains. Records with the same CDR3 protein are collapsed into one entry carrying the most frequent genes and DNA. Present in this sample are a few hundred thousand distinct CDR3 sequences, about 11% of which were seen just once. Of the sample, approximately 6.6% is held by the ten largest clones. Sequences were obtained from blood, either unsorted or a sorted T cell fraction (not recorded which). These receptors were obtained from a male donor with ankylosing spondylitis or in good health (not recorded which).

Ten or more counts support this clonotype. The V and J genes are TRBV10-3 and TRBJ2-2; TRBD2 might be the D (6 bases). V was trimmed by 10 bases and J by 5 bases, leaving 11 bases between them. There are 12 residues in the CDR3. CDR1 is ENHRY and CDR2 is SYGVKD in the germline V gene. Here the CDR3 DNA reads TGTGCCACCTTCCGGGAGACCGGGGAGCTGTTTTTT. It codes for CATFRETGELFF.

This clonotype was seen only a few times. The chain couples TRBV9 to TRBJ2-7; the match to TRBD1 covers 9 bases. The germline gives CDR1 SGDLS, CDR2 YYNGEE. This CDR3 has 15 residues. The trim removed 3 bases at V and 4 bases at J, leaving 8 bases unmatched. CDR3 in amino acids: CASSATGGAGYEQYF. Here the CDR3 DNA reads TGTGCCAGCAGCGCAACAGGGGGCGCAGGGTACGAGCAGTACTTC.

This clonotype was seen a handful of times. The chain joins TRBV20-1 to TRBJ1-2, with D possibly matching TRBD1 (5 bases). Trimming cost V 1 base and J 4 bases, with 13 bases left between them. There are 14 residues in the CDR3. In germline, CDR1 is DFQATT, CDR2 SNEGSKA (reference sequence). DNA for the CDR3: TGCAGTGCTAGAGGGGACGGGGTCGCCTATGGCTACACCTTC. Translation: CSARGDGVAYGYTF.

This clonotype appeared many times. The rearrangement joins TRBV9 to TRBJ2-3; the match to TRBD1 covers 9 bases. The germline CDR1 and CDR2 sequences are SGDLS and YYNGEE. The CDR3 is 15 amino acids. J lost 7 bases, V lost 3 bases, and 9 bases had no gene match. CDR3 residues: CASSGGDRATHTQYF. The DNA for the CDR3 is TGTGCCAGCAGCGGGGGGGACAGGGCGACCCATACGCAGTATTTT.

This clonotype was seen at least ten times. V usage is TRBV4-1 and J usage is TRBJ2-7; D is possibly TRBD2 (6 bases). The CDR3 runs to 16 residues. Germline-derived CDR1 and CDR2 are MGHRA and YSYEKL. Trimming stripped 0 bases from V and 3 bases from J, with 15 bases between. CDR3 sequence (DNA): TGCGCCAGCAGCCAAGATGATGATAGCGGCATCTACGAGCAGTACTTC. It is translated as CASSQDDDSGIYEQYF.

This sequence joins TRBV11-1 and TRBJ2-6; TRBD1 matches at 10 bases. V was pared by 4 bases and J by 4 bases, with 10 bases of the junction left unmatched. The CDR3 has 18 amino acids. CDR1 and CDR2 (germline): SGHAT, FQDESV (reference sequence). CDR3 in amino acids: CASSSDRDRGNGANVLTF. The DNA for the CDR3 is TGTGCCAGCAGCTCAGACCGGGACAGGGGTAACGGGGCCAACGTCCTGACTTTC.

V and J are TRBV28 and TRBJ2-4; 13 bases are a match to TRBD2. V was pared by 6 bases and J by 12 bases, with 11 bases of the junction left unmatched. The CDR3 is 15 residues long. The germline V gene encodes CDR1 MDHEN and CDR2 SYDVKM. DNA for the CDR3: TGTGCCAGCAGCCCATCCGGGACTAGCGGGAATTATCAGTACTTC. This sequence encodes CASSPSGTSGNYQYF. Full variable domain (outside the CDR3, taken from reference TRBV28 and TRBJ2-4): DVKVTQSSRYLVKRTGEKVFLECVQDMDHENMFWYRQDPGLGLRLIYFSYDVKMKEKGDIPEGYSVSREKKERFSLILESASTNQTSMYLCASSPSGTSGNYQYFGAGTRLSVL.

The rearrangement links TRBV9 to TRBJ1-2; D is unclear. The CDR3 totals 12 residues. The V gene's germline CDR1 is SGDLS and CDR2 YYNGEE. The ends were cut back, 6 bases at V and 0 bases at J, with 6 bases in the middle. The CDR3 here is CASKNTNYGYTF. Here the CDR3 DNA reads TGTGCCAGCAAGAATACTAACTATGGCTACACCTTC.

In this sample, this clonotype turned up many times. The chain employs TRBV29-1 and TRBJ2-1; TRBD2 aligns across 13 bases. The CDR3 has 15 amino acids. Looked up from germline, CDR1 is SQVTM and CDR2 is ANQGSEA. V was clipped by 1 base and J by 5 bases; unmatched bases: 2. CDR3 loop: CSVEGTSGSDNEQFF. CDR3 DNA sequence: TGCAGCGTTGAAGGGACTAGCGGGAGCGACAATGAGCAGTTCTTC.

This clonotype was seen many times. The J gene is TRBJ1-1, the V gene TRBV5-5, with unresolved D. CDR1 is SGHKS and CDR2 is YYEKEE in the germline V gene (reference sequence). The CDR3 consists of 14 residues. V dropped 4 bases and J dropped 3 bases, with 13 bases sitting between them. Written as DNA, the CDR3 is TGTGCCAGCAGCGAGAGTGTCCGAGACACTGAAGCTTTCTTT. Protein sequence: CASSESVRDTEAFF. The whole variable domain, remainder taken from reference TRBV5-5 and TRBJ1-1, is DAGVTQSPTHLIKTRGQQVTLRCSPISGHKSVSWYQQVLGQGPQFIFQYYEKEERGRGNFPDRFSARQFPNYSSELNVNALLLGDSALYLCASSESVRDTEAFFGQGTRLTVV.